A selection of T cell receptor beta chains follows, all from one sample in a study of blood T cell repertoires in COVID-19. Assay: immunoSEQ multiplex PCR; the TCRdb copy retains only in-frame clones and omits some. The sample lists 200,000 to 250,000 clones, about 80% occurring once. Sequenced: PBMCs or T cells enriched from blood (not recorded which). Receptors were obtained from a man aged 55 to 70 who had recovered from COVID-19. Each CDR3 is given with its conserved first and last residue. A D gene is named only where the DNA matches it firmly. The size of a clone is reported for some rows only, either as once, few or many, or as a class for expanded clones.

v_call	clone_size	d_call	j_call	cdr3_nt	cdr3_aa
TRBV19	NA	TRBD1	TRBJ1-5	TGTGCCAGTAGTACCGGGACAGGAGGATATAGCAATCAGCCCCAGCATTTT	CASSTGTGGYSNQPQHF
TRBV19	NA	TRBD1	TRBJ2-7	TGTGCCAGTAGCCGCACCGGGACAGGGTCGTACGAGCAGTACTTC	CASSRTGTGSYEQYF
TRBV19	NA	NA	TRBJ1-5	TGTGCCAGTAGTAACAGGGCTAGCAATCAGCCCCAGCATTTT	CASSNRASNQPQHF
TRBV7-9	NA	NA	TRBJ2-5	TGTGCCAGCAGCCCGATAGCGGAGGCCGGGGCCCAGTACTTC	CASSPIAEAGAQYF
TRBV3-1/TRBV3-2	few	NA	TRBJ1-1	TGTGCCAGCAGCAGGGGGGGTACTGAAGCTTTCTTT	CASSRGGTEAFF
TRBV3-1/TRBV3-2	NA	NA	TRBJ1-3	TGTGCCAGCAGCCAAGACAGGGGCCGCTTCTCTGGAAACACCATATATTTT	CASSQDRGRFSGNTIYF
TRBV18	NA	NA	TRBJ1-5	TGTGCCAGCTCACCGGCAGGGGACAATCAGCCCCAGCATTTT	CASSPAGDNQPQHF
TRBV5-6	NA	NA	TRBJ1-4	TGTGCCAGCAGCTTGGGGTCAGGAGGGCTAAGAAATGAAAAACTGTTTTTT	CASSLGSGGLRNEKLFF
TRBV15	NA	NA	TRBJ2-7	TGTGCCACCAGCAGGAGCACCAAAGGGGGCGAGCAGTACTTC	CATSRSTKGGEQYF
TRBV11-3	NA	TRBD1	TRBJ1-6	TGTGCCAGCAGCTTAGGACAGGGAAGCTCCTATAATTCACCCCTCCACTTT	CASSLGQGSSYNSPLHF
TRBV7-2	NA	TRBD1	TRBJ1-4	TGTGCCAGCAGCTTAACAGGGGCCTCGGAGGGAAAACTGTTTTTT	CASSLTGASEGKLFF
TRBV3-1/TRBV3-2	NA	NA	TRBJ1-1	TGTGCCAGCAGCCAATCCGGCACTGAAGCTTTCTTT	CASSQSGTEAFF
TRBV9	NA	NA	TRBJ1-1	TGTGCCAGCAGCGTAGCTACAAGCTTCAGGACGGGAACTAGGAACACTGAAGCTTTCTTT	CASSVATSFRTGTRNTEAFF
TRBV5-4	NA	NA	TRBJ2-5	TGTGCCAGCAGCTTGGGTACAGGGATTTTGGAGACCCAGTACTTC	CASSLGTGILETQYF
TRBV9	NA	TRBD1	TRBJ1-4	TGTGCCAGCAGCGCTACAGGGGTTATCGGTGAAAAACTGTTTTTT	CASSATGVIGEKLFF
TRBV18	NA	TRBD1	TRBJ1-1	TGTGCCAGCTCACCTTCCGGACAGGGCTACACTGAAGCTTTCTTT	CASSPSGQGYTEAFF
TRBV19	NA	TRBD1	TRBJ1-5	TGTGCCAGTAGTGGGGGACAGAGCAATCAGCCCCAGCATTTT	CASSGGQSNQPQHF
TRBV12-5	NA	TRBD1	TRBJ2-2	TGTGCTAGTGGATTACCGGGACAGGGAAACACCGGGGAGCTGTTTTTT	CASGLPGQGNTGELFF
TRBV7-2	NA	NA	TRBJ2-1	TGTGCCAGCAGCACACCTCCCCCGGCGGGCTCATTTCAGTTCTTC	CASSTPPPAGSFQFF
TRBV6-6	NA	NA	TRBJ1-1	TGTGCCAGCAGTTACTCGGGAGTGAACACTGAAGCTTTCTTT	CASSYSGVNTEAFF
TRBV19	NA	NA	TRBJ1-2	TGTGCCAGTAGTATAGGACCGAGCAGGATTGTAGGCTACACCTTC	CASSIGPSRIVGYTF
TRBV7-9	NA	NA	TRBJ1-5	TGTGCCAGCAGCCCCTCGGGGGGGATCAATCAGCCCCAGCATTTT	CASSPSGGINQPQHF
TRBV10-1	NA	NA	TRBJ1-2	TGCGCCAGCAGTGAAGGATGGGAGCATGGCTACACCTTC	CASSEGWEHGYTF
TRBV7-2	NA	TRBD1	TRBJ1-6	TGTGCCAGCAGCTTAGCGGGACAGCTTAATTCACCCCTCCACTTT	CASSLAGQLNSPLHF
TRBV19	NA	TRBD1	TRBJ1-1	TGTGCCAGTAGTATGGACAGGACTGAAGCTTTCTTT	CASSMDRTEAFF
TRBV6-4	NA	NA	TRBJ2-3	TGTGCCAGCAGTGAGAGGACAGGCACAGATACGCAGTATTTT	CASSERTGTDTQYF
TRBV7-3	NA	NA	TRBJ2-7	TGTGCCAGCAGCCGACAGAGCTCCTACGAGCAGTACTTC	CASSRQSSYEQYF
TRBV19	NA	NA	TRBJ2-7	TGTGCCAGTAGTGGAGGGAGCGAGCAGTACTTC	CASSGGSEQYF
TRBV7-2	NA	NA	TRBJ2-5	TGTGCCAGCAGCTTAGGGGCGGGGTATGAGACCCAGTACTTC	CASSLGAGYETQYF
TRBV5-4	few	NA	TRBJ2-2	TGTGCCAGCAGCACCAAGCCGGGTCCCTCCGGGGAGCTGTTTTTT	CASSTKPGPSGELFF
TRBV10-2	NA	NA	TRBJ1-6	TGCGCCAGCAGCCCCGCGGGTGGGTATTCACCCCTCCACTTT	CASSPAGGYSPLHF
TRBV11-2	NA	TRBD1	TRBJ1-1	TGTGCCAGCAGCCTAGGGACAGCGGTGAACACTGAAGCTTTCTTT	CASSLGTAVNTEAFF
TRBV19	NA	TRBD1	TRBJ2-7	TGTGCCAGTAGTAAGGGGGACAGCTCCTACGAGCAGTACTTC	CASSKGDSSYEQYF
TRBV12-3/TRBV12-4	NA	NA	TRBJ1-5	TGTGCCAGCAGTTTCCAGGGTTTCCAGCCCCAGCATTTT	CASSFQGFQPQHF
TRBV7-7	NA	NA	TRBJ2-3	TGTGCTAGCAGCCCCCGGGATGCAGTAACAGATACGCAGTATTTT	CASSPRDAVTDTQYF
TRBV10-3	NA	TRBD1	TRBJ1-3	TGTGCCTCGTCCCGGGACAGCTCCAACTCTGGAAACACCATATATTTT	CASSRDSSNSGNTIYF
TRBV30	many	TRBD1	TRBJ1-3	TGTGCCTGGATTATACAGGGGAACTCTGGAAACACCATATATTTT	CAWIIQGNSGNTIYF
TRBV7-9	NA	NA	TRBJ1-2	TGTGCCAGCAGCTTATGGACAGCTGACTATGGCTACACCTTC	CASSLWTADYGYTF
TRBV10-2	NA	NA	TRBJ1-1	TGCGCCAGCAGTGAAGGAGGCAGGGGTGCGACTGAAGCTTTCTTT	CASSEGGRGATEAFF
TRBV7-2	NA	NA	TRBJ1-4	TGTGCCAGCAGCTTAGTGACACCCCGGGGTGAAAAACTGTTTTTT	CASSLVTPRGEKLFF
TRBV7-2	NA	TRBD1	TRBJ1-2	TGTGCCAGCAGGGATCCGGGACAGGCTATTCATGGCTACACCTTC	CASRDPGQAIHGYTF
TRBV5-1	NA	TRBD2	TRBJ2-1	TGCGCCAGCAATAAGGCGGGGGGAACCTACAATGAGCAGTTCTTC	CASNKAGGTYNEQFF
TRBV5-1	NA	NA	TRBJ1-1	TGCGCCAGCAGCTTGGTAGGAGGGAACACTGAAGCTTTCTTT	CASSLVGGNTEAFF
TRBV19	NA	TRBD1	TRBJ1-5	TGTGCCAGTAAGGACAGGGGCAATCAGCCCCAGCATTTT	CASKDRGNQPQHF
TRBV7-9	few	TRBD1	TRBJ2-1	TGTGCCAGCAGCTTAAACCAGGGGGCTTGGGATGAGCAGTTCTTC	CASSLNQGAWDEQFF
TRBV7-8	NA	NA	TRBJ2-1	TGTGCCAGCAGCTTACGAAGCGGAACCTCCTACAATGAGCAGTTCTTC	CASSLRSGTSYNEQFF
TRBV11-2	NA	TRBD1	TRBJ1-1	TGTGCCAGCAGCCCGCTGCGACAGGGACCGATGAACACTGAAGCTTTCTTT	CASSPLRQGPMNTEAFF
TRBV7-8	NA	TRBD1	TRBJ1-2	TGTGCCAGCAGCTATACCGGGACAGGGGATCACTATGGCTACACCTTC	CASSYTGTGDHYGYTF
TRBV4-2	NA	NA	TRBJ1-4	TGTGCCAGCAGCCAAGAACAGTTTAATGAAAAACTGTTTTTT	CASSQEQFNEKLFF
TRBV7-9	NA	NA	TRBJ1-1	TGTGCCAGCAGCTCGGACAGAAACACTGAAGCTTTCTTT	CASSSDRNTEAFF
TRBV3-1/TRBV3-2	NA	TRBD1	TRBJ1-1	TGTGCCAGCAGCCAAGAGCCAGGGGGCGGAACTGAAGCTTTCTTT	CASSQEPGGGTEAFF
TRBV27	NA	NA	TRBJ2-3	TGTGCCAGCAGTTTCCACGCGCGGCGCACAGATACGCAGTATTTT	CASSFHARRTDTQYF
TRBV2	NA	TRBD1	TRBJ1-1	TGTGCCAGCAGTACAGGACAGGGGAACACTGAAGCTTTCTTT	CASSTGQGNTEAFF